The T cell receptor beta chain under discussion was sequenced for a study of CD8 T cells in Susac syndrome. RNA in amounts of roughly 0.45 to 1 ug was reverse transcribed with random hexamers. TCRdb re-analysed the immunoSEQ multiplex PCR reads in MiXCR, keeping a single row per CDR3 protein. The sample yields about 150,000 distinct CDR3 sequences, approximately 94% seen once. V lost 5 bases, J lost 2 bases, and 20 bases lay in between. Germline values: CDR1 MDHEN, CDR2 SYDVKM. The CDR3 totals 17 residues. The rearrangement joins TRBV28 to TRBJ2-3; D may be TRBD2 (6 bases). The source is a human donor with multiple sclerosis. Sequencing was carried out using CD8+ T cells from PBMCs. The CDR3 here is CASSADLALRVTDTQYF. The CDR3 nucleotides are TGTGCCAGCAGTGCCGACCTAGCGCTCAGGGTCACAGATACGCAGTATTTT. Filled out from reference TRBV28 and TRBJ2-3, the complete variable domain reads DVKVTQSSRYLVKRTGEKVFLECVQDMDHENMFWYRQDPGLGLRLIYFSYDVKMKEKGDIPEGYSVSREKKERFSLILESASTNQTSMYLCASSADLALRVTDTQYFGPGTRLTVL.